The 30 T cell receptor beta chains listed next were all sequenced from one sample in a study of cytomegalovirus exposure and HLA in healthy donors. The PCR made use of 60 Vbeta and 13 Jbeta primers. TCRdb's copy holds only in-frame clones and misses some; the assay was immunoSEQ multiplex PCR. The sample carries over 120,000 clones, around 75% recorded once. Sequences were obtained from PBMCs. These receptors all come from a woman under 40 in good health and CMV-seronegative.

Note on this clone: The junction shows a germline mismatch at one end, possibly a read error. This sequence joins TRBV7-9 and TRBJ1-2; D possibly corresponds to TRBD1 (5 bases). The CDR3 extends over 16 amino acids. CDR1 is SEHNR and CDR2 is FQNEAQ in the germline V gene (reference sequence). The CDR3 loop reads CSSSPIRLRDGYGYTF. The CDR3, as DNA: TGTTCCAGCAGCCCAATCCGACTCAGGGATGGATATGGCTACACCTTC.

V usage is TRBV19 and J usage is TRBJ1-1; 7 bases agree with TRBD1. V dropped 7 bases and J dropped 3; count of bases not matched to a gene: 8. Germline assignment: CDR1 LNHDA and CDR2 SQIVND (reference sequence). The CDR3 is made up of 14 amino acids. The CDR3 protein is CASTPVQGHTEAFF. The CDR3 nucleotides are TGTGCCAGTACTCCCGTACAGGGGCACACTGAAGCTTTCTTT.

The chain joins TRBV28 to TRBJ2-1; 10 bases fit TRBD2. V lost 4 bases to trimming and J lost 8 bases; unmatched junction nucleotides: 11. The CDR3 is 16 residues long. Germline V CDR1 and CDR2: MDHEN, SYDVKM. DNA for the CDR3: TGTGCCAGCAGTTCCCCTAGCGGGAGTTGGGGGGATGAGCAGTTCTTC. Amino acids: CASSSPSGSWGDEQFF.

The chain recombines TRBV7-2 with TRBJ2-1, with 7 bases matching TRBD1. Germline V gene lookup returns CDR1 SGHTA and CDR2 FQGNSA. CDR3 length: 12 amino acids. The ends lost 4 bases at V and 15 bases at J; junction bases unmatched: 9. The CDR3 region has the DNA TGTGCCAGCAGCTCTCCGGGACAGAGCATGTTCTTC. Encoded protein: CASSSPGQSMFF.

V usage is TRBV2 and J usage is TRBJ2-3; TRBD1 matches at 9 bases. Germline trimming cut 0 bases from V and 1 base from J; bases unmatched to any gene: 5. This CDR3 comprises 17 residues. The germline CDR1 and CDR2 sequences are SNHLY and FYNNEI. CDR3 sequence (DNA): TGTGCCAGCAGTGAAGCCGGGACAGGGTTGGGCACAGATACGCAGTATTTT. It encodes CASSEAGTGLGTDTQYF.

The CDR3 loop reads CARTDRGNTGELFF. CDR3 bases: TGTGCCAGGACCGACAGGGGGAACACCGGGGAGCTGTTTTTT. This chain joins TRBV2 and TRBJ2-2; 8 nucleotides agree with TRBD1. CDR3 size: 14 residues. Germline CDR1 reads SNHLY; CDR2 reads FYNNEI. Losses at the gene ends were 9 bases for V and 1 base for J; bases not matched to a gene: 4.

V is TRBV5-5 and J is TRBJ1-1; D uncertain. The length of the CDR3 is 14 residues. Germline V CDR1 and CDR2: SGHKS, YYEKEE (reference sequence). The V and J ends lost 4 bases and 0 bases respectively, with 10 bases between them. As DNA, the CDR3 is TGTGCCAGCAGCGCCGGGATAATGAACACTGAAGCTTTCTTT. Residues: CASSAGIMNTEAFF.

This clone was seen a few times. The chain employs TRBV10-1 and TRBJ1-5; TRBD1 is a possible D gene (6 bases). Germline CDR1 reads WNHNN; CDR2 reads SYGVQD (reference sequence). The V gene lost 6 bases and the J gene lost 4 bases, with 10 bases spanning the gap. This CDR3 has 13 amino acids. The CDR3 loop reads CASREQGNQPQHF. The CDR3 nucleotides are TGCGCCAGCAGGGAACAGGGTAATCAGCCCCAGCATTTT.

The chain joins TRBV10-2 to TRBJ1-2; D is possibly TRBD1 (5 bases). The V gene's germline CDR1 is WSHSY and CDR2 SAAADI. Trimming took 4 bases from V and 0 from J, leaving 18 bases between them. The CDR3 is 17 residues long. CDR3 region: CASSVRFIWGTNYGYTF. The CDR3 coding sequence is TGCGCCAGCAGTGTCCGGTTTATTTGGGGCACTAACTATGGCTACACCTTC.

This rearrangement joins TRBV25-1 to TRBJ2-3, with D perhaps matching TRBD1 (5 bases). Germline assignment: CDR1 MGHDK and CDR2 SYGVNS. Trimming cost V 6 bases and J 1 base, with 17 bases left between them. The CDR3 is 16 amino acids. In DNA form, the CDR3 reads TGTGCCAGCAGCTCCAGGGCAGGGAAGGGCACAGATACGCAGTATTTT. Amino acids: CASSSRAGKGTDTQYF.

Note on this clone: Other DNA sequences in the sample encode the same CDR3. This sequence joins TRBV30 and TRBJ2-6, with a possible D match to TRBD2 (6 bases). The CDR3 spans 15 residues. Germline V gives CDR1 GTSNPN, CDR2 SVGIG (reference sequence). V was shortened by 0 bases and J by 1 base, with 7 bases between the two germline ends. In nucleotides, the CDR3 is TGTGCCTGGAGTGTGGGGGGATCTGGGGCCAACGTCCTGACTTTC. Translating it yields CAWSVGGSGANVLTF.

The gene calls are TRBV9 and TRBJ1-1; a weak D match, TRBD1 (6 bases). The germline V and J ends were trimmed by 3 bases and 0 bases, with 15 bases remaining between them. This CDR3 has 16 amino acids. In germline, CDR1 is SGDLS, CDR2 YYNGEE. In DNA form, the CDR3 reads TGTGCCAGCAGCGGCGAAACAGGGTCCATGAACACTGAAGCTTTCTTT. Its protein product is CASSGETGSMNTEAFF. Looking up the rest from reference TRBV9 and TRBJ1-1 gives the full variable domain: DSGVTQTPKHLITATGQRVTLRCSPRSGDLSVYWYQQSLDQGLQFLIQYYNGEERAKGNILERFSAQQFPDLHSELNLSSLELGDSALYFCASSGETGSMNTEAFFGQGTRLTVV.

The genes are TRBV7-3 and TRBJ1-1; the D is unclear. The germline V and J ends were trimmed by 0 bases and 7 bases, with 9 bases remaining between them. From germline, CDR1 is SGHTA and CDR2 FQGTGA. The CDR3 sequence is 13 residues long. In nucleotides, the CDR3 is TGTGCCAGCAGCTTAACAGGCGGTAGTGAAGCTTTCTTT. Protein: CASSLTGGSEAFF.

The J gene is TRBJ2-6, the V gene TRBV19; 9 positions match TRBD1. The CDR3 is made up of 18 amino acids. The germline CDR1 and CDR2 sequences are LNHDA and SQIVND (reference sequence). Trimming took 5 bases from V and 0 from J; bases not matched to a gene: 8. The CDR3 nucleotides read TGTGCCAGTAGTGCGCGGACAGGGGATCTCTCTGGGGCCAACGTCCTGACTTTC. Translated, it gives CASSARTGDLSGANVLTF.

This clone showed up just once. This rearrangement joins TRBV9 to TRBJ1-2, with 11 bases that match TRBD1. Germline values: CDR1 SGDLS, CDR2 YYNGEE. The CDR3 sequence is 16 residues long. Losses at the gene ends were 4 bases for V and 7 bases for J; bases not matched to a gene: 12. The CDR3 bases are TGTGCCAGCAGCTTAGAAACCGGGACAGGGGGGATTGGCTACACCTTC. Amino acid sequence: CASSLETGTGGIGYTF.

The V gene is TRBV27, the J gene TRBJ2-7, with D tentatively TRBD2 (5 bases). The CDR3 has 13 residues. Trimming took 5 bases from V and 2 from J, leaving 10 bases between them. The germline gives CDR1 MNHEY, CDR2 SMNVEV (reference sequence). The CDR3: CASSRQRTYEQYF. Here the CDR3 DNA reads TGTGCCAGCAGTCGGCAGCGGACCTACGAGCAGTACTTC.

This rearrangement joins TRBV6-6 to TRBJ2-2; possible D gene TRBD2, 5 bases. CDR1 is MNHNY and CDR2 is SVGAGI in the germline V gene (reference sequence). The CDR3 runs to 14 residues. The V end was cut by 6 bases, the J end by 1 base, with 9 bases between. CDR3 sequence (DNA): TGTGCCAGCAGCTATACTAGGAACACCGGGGAGCTGTTTTTT. Translated: CASSYTRNTGELFF.

This clone was found once. The chain uses TRBV5-1 and TRBJ2-3, with 7 nucleotides matching TRBD1. In germline, CDR1 is SGHRS, CDR2 YFSETQ. V lost 0 bases to trimming and J lost 0 bases; unmatched junction nucleotides: 7. The CDR3 is 17 residues long. In nucleotides, the CDR3 is TGCGCCAGCAGCTTGGCCAATAGGGGGCGCAGCACAGATACGCAGTATTTT. The encoded protein is CASSLANRGRSTDTQYF.

The gene calls are TRBV30 and TRBJ2-5; 8 nucleotides match TRBD2. Trimming cost V 0 bases and J 4 bases; bases outside gene matches: 10. Germline V gene lookup returns CDR1 GTSNPN and CDR2 SVGIG (reference sequence). The CDR3 is 16 amino acids. The CDR3: CAWSVHGAGVLETQYF. The CDR3 coding sequence is TGTGCCTGGAGTGTACACGGAGCGGGGGTCTTAGAGACCCAGTACTTC. Supplemented by reference TRBV30 and TRBJ2-5, the full variable domain reads SQTIHQWPATLVQPVGSPLSLECTVEGTSNPNLYWYRQAAGRGLQLLFYSVGIGQISSEVPQNLSASRPQDRQFILSSKKLLLSDSGFYLCAWSVHGAGVLETQYFGPGTRLLVL.

This chain links TRBV5-6 with TRBJ1-2; 10 nucleotides line up with TRBD1. From germline, CDR1 is SGHDT and CDR2 YYEEEE. This CDR3 spans 15 amino acids. V gave up 2 bases and J gave up 8 bases; unmatched junction bases: 9. CDR3: CASSFGTGAFRGYTF. The CDR3 DNA reads as TGTGCCAGCAGCTTCGGGACAGGGGCGTTCCGCGGCTACACCTTC.

The CDR3, as DNA: TGTGCCAGCAGTTGGGAACAGGGTGACACCGGGGAGCTGTTTTTT. This translates into CASSWEQGDTGELFF. The rearrangement links TRBV6-1 to TRBJ2-2; TRBD1 is a possible D gene (6 bases). The CDR3 runs 15 residues. CDR1 MNHNS and CDR2 SASEGT come from the germline V gene. Trimming stripped 5 bases from V and 3 bases from J, with 13 bases between.

This clone occurred a few times. The chain is built from TRBV7-9 and TRBJ1-6; D gene unclear. This CDR3 is built from 13 residues. In germline, CDR1 is SEHNR, CDR2 FQNEAQ (reference sequence). V dropped 1 base and J dropped 8 bases, with 6 bases sitting between them. The CDR3, as DNA: TGTGCCAGCAGCTTAGAGCTTGATTCACCCCTCCACTTT. Translated: CASSLELDSPLHF.

V is TRBV6-8 and J is TRBJ2-5; the D gene is possibly TRBD1 (6 bases). The germline gives CDR1 MNHGY, CDR2 SAAAGT. CDR3 length: 18 amino acids. V dropped 0 bases and J dropped 0 bases, with 17 bases sitting between them. CDR3: CASSYSRPGHKYQETQYF. The CDR3 bases are TGTGCCAGCAGTTACTCGCGACCGGGACACAAGTACCAAGAGACCCAGTACTTC.

The genes are TRBV9 and TRBJ2-7, with D possibly TRBD2 on 6 matching bases. CDR1 is SGDLS and CDR2 is YYNGEE in the germline V gene. The CDR3 is 17 amino acids. Trimming cost V 0 bases and J 7 bases, with 23 bases left between them. The DNA of the CDR3 is TGTGCCAGCAGCGTAGGGGAGGAGGGGAACTGGGAGATTGAGCAGTACTTC. Amino acids: CASSVGEEGNWEIEQYF.

The rearrangement links TRBV18 to TRBJ1-1; 9 bases fit TRBD1. The CDR3 contains 17 residues. The germline V gene has CDR1 KGHSH and CDR2 LQKENI. Trimming cost V 1 base and J 1 base; bases outside gene matches: 7. CDR3 in amino acids: CASSPQLQDRGNTEAFF. The CDR3 DNA follows: TGTGCCAGCTCACCACAACTTCAGGACAGGGGGAACACTGAAGCTTTCTTT.

This clone came up a few times. The sample has other DNA sequences that encode this CDR3 too. In DNA form, the CDR3 reads TGCGCCAGCAGCTTACTACAGGGGGCTGGGTATGGCTACACCTTC. It codes for CASSLLQGAGYGYTF. The rearrangement uses TRBV5-1 and TRBJ1-2; 9 bases line up with TRBD1. Germline CDR1 SGHRS, CDR2 YFSETQ. J gave up 5 bases and V 2 bases, and 7 bases lay outside the gene matches. The CDR3 consists of 15 residues.

The CDR3 DNA is TGTGCCAGCAGCTTAAACCATATAGCGAACACCGGGGAGCTGTTTTTT. It translates to CASSLNHIANTGELFF. The chain links TRBV7-3 to TRBJ2-2; D not resolved. The CDR3 sequence is 16 residues long. V gave up 1 base and J gave up 0 bases, with 9 bases separating them. From germline, CDR1 is SGHTA and CDR2 FQGTGA. The complete variable domain, with remaining parts taken from reference TRBV7-3 and TRBJ2-2, reads GAGVSQTPSNKVTEKGKYVELRCDPISGHTALYWYRQSLGQGPEFLIYFQGTGAADDSGLPNDRFFAVRPEGSVSTLKIQRTERGDSAVYLCASSLNHIANTGELFFGEGSRLTVL.

The gene calls are TRBV11-2 and TRBJ1-2, with a possible D match to TRBD1 (6 bases). The CDR3 extends over 16 amino acids. V lost 5 bases, J lost 6 bases, and 22 bases lay in between. Per germline, CDR1 SGHAT and CDR2 FQNNGV. The CDR3 here is CASSPRPTGLPNGYTF. CDR3 DNA: TGTGCCAGCAGCCCCCGACCGACAGGACTCCCCAATGGCTACACCTTC. The full variable domain, in which reference TRBV11-2 and TRBJ1-2 provide the parts outside the CDR3, is EAGVAQSPRYKIIEKRQSVAFWCNPISGHATLYWYQQILGQGPKLLIQFQNNGVVDDSQLPKDRFSAERLKGVDSTLKIQPAKLEDSAVYLCASSPRPTGLPNGYTFGSGTRLTVV.

This clone was counted a single time. This rearrangement joins TRBV11-3 to TRBJ2-5; 12 bases fit TRBD2. The CDR3 runs 13 residues. Germline V gene data show CDR1 as SGHNT and CDR2 as YENEEA. J gave up 11 bases and V 1 base, and 2 bases lay outside the gene matches. CDR3 sequence reads: CASSLGTSGEQYF. As DNA, the CDR3 is TGTGCCAGCAGCTTAGGGACTAGCGGGGAGCAGTACTTC.

This chain connects TRBV14 to TRBJ2-3; no clear D gene. Trimming took off 1 base at V and 6 bases at J, with 8 bases between the two ends. CDR1 and CDR2 from the germline V gene are SGHDN and FVKESK. The CDR3 is 13 amino acids. CDR3 DNA sequence: TGTGCCAGCAGCCAAGTTCTAAAGGATACGCAGTATTTT. This encodes CASSQVLKDTQYF.